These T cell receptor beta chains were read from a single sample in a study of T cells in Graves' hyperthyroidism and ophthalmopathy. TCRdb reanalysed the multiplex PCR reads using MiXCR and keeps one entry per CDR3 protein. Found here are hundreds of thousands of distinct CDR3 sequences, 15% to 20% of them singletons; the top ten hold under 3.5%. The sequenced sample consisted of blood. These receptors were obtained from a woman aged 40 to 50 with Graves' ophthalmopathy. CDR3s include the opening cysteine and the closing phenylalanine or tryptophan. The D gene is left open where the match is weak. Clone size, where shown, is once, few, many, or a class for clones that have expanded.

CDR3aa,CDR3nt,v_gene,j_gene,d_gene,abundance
CATSVDLGTGGYTF,TGTGCCACCAGCGTCGACCTGGGGACAGGGGGCTACACCTTC,TRBV15,TRBJ1-2,TRBD1,few
CASSQKGVYAEAFF,TGTGCCAGCAGCCAAAAGGGGGTTTACGCTGAAGCTTTCTTT,TRBV3-1,TRBJ1-1,NA,many
CASSLRGPQNIQYF,TGTGCCAGCAGCTTAAGAGGACCGCAAAACATTCAGTACTTC,TRBV7-2,TRBJ2-4,NA,many
CASSLGYRGIAGELFF,TGCGCCAGCAGCTTAGGTTACAGGGGTATTGCCGGGGAGCTGTTTTTT,TRBV5-1,TRBJ2-2,TRBD1,few
CASSTGTVQYTQYF,TGTGCCAGTAGTACCGGGACTGTACAATATACGCAGTATTTT,TRBV19,TRBJ2-3,NA,NA
CACGTEYGYTF,TGTGCCTGTGGGACAGAGTATGGCTACACCTTC,TRBV30,TRBJ1-2,TRBD1,many
CASSETALGRVEGYTF,TGTGCCAGCAGTGAGACAGCGCTTGGACGGGTTGAGGGCTACACCTTC,TRBV6-1,TRBJ1-2,NA,many
CASSLGREVRETQYF,TGTGCCAGCAGCTTAGGAAGGGAGGTGAGAGAGACCCAGTACTTC,TRBV11-2,TRBJ2-5,NA,many
CASSLGGAGGHEQFF,TGTGCCAGCAGCTTAGGGGGCGCAGGGGGGCATGAGCAGTTCTTC,TRBV7-9,TRBJ2-1,NA,many
CASRALAGGPGGELFF,TGTGCCAGCAGGGCTCTAGCGGGAGGGCCCGGCGGGGAGCTGTTTTTT,TRBV28,TRBJ2-2,TRBD2,NA
CASRPDGGGDNEQFF,TGTGCCAGCAGACCGGACGGGGGAGGGGACAATGAGCAGTTCTTC,TRBV2,TRBJ2-1,TRBD2,few
CSVWDLGIQYF,TGCAGTGTTTGGGACCTCGGCATTCAGTACTTC,TRBV20-1,TRBJ2-4,NA,NA
CASDSGSTDTQYF,TGTGCCAGTGATAGCGGTAGCACAGATACGCAGTATTTT,TRBV19,TRBJ2-3,NA,NA
CASSETAIRYEQYF,TGTGCCAGCAGTGAGACAGCAATAAGGTACGAGCAGTACTTC,TRBV12-3/TRBV12-4,TRBJ2-7,NA,few
CASSLGMNTGELFF,TGTGCCAGCAGCTTAGGGATGAACACCGGGGAGCTGTTTTTT,TRBV11-1,TRBJ2-2,NA,many
CASSLSGGDGANVLTF,TGTGCCAGCAGCCTGTCAGGGGGAGATGGGGCCAACGTCCTGACTTTC,TRBV7-9,TRBJ2-6,TRBD1,few
CASHQDRTSPLHF,TGTGCCAGCCATCAGGACAGGACCTCACCCCTCCACTTT,TRBV12-3/TRBV12-4,TRBJ1-6,TRBD1,many
CAWSSISGSGELFF,TGTGCCTGGAGCTCAATATCGGGATCGGGGGAGCTGTTTTTT,TRBV30,TRBJ2-2,NA,NA
CASSRDFRGASGGDITDTQYF,TGCGCCAGCAGCCGAGATTTCCGTGGGGCTAGCGGGGGGGACATCACAGATACGCAGTATTTT,TRBV11-2,TRBJ2-3,TRBD2,NA
CASSHGGRTDTQYF,TGTGCCAGCAGCCACGGGGGACGCACAGATACGCAGTATTTT,TRBV12-3/TRBV12-4,TRBJ2-3,NA,many
CSGGTSGTDTQYF,TGTTCCGGAGGGACTAGCGGCACAGATACGCAGTATTTT,TRBV20-1,TRBJ2-3,TRBD2,NA
CASSLTKQGPSYGYTF,TGTGCCAGCAGCCTGACCAAACAGGGGCCGTCCTATGGCTACACCTTC,TRBV7-2,TRBJ1-2,TRBD1,NA
CASSPLDREAGELFF,TGTGCCAGCAGCCCTTTGGACAGGGAAGCCGGGGAGCTGTTTTTT,TRBV28,TRBJ2-2,TRBD1,many
CASSLVYGSGANVLTF,TGTGCCAGCAGCTTAGTTTACGGCTCTGGGGCCAACGTCCTGACTTTC,TRBV7-9,TRBJ2-6,NA,few
CSQSGLAGISYEQYF,TGCAGTCAATCGGGACTAGCGGGGATCTCCTACGAGCAGTACTTC,TRBV20-1,TRBJ2-7,TRBD2,few
CASSVGQSAKNIQYF,TGCGCCAGCAGCGTGGGACAGTCGGCCAAAAACATTCAGTACTTC,TRBV5-1,TRBJ2-4,TRBD1,few
CASSVAEAGFYEQYF,TGTGCCAGCAGCGTAGCTGAGGCGGGGTTCTACGAGCAGTACTTC,TRBV9,TRBJ2-7,NA,NA
CASSFISGNNEQFF,TGCGCCAGCAGCTTCATTTCAGGTAACAATGAGCAGTTCTTC,TRBV5-1,TRBJ2-1,NA,many
CASSSGLAGVVEQFF,TGTGCCAGTAGTTCCGGACTAGCGGGAGTTGTTGAGCAGTTCTTC,TRBV19,TRBJ2-1,TRBD2,NA
CASSQVQGANTEAFF,TGTGCCAGCAGCCAAGTACAGGGTGCCAACACTGAAGCTTTCTTT,TRBV4-2,TRBJ1-1,NA,NA
CASSLRGAPPETQYF,TGTGCCAGCAGTTTACGGGGGGCGCCCCCGGAGACCCAGTACTTC,TRBV28,TRBJ2-5,NA,many
CASSVQGADWTQYF,TGTGCCAGCAGCGTCCAGGGGGCGGATTGGACCCAGTACTTC,TRBV9,TRBJ2-5,TRBD1,NA
CASSLVGLAGALNTGELFF,TGTGCCAGCAGCTTAGTTGGACTAGCGGGAGCCCTGAACACCGGGGAGCTGTTTTTT,TRBV7-2,TRBJ2-2,TRBD2,once
CATGQDSSPLHF,TGTGCCACGGGACAGGACTCTTCACCCCTCCACTTT,TRBV2,TRBJ1-6,TRBD1,many
CASSRTDVNTEAFF,TGTGCCAGCAGTCGGACAGATGTGAACACTGAAGCTTTCTTT,TRBV12-3/TRBV12-4,TRBJ1-1,NA,many
CASSSPWGGTGGRVQFF,TGTGCCAGCAGTTCACCCTGGGGTGGGACAGGGGGCAGGGTGCAGTTCTTC,TRBV12-3/TRBV12-4,TRBJ2-1,TRBD1,many
CASSVGYPGAGNTIYF,TGTGCCAGCAGTGTTGGCTACCCAGGGGCTGGAAACACCATATATTTT,TRBV2,TRBJ1-3,NA,many
CASRHSGTGVKNIQYF,TGTGCCAGCAGACACTCCGGGACAGGGGTCAAAAACATTCAGTACTTC,TRBV28,TRBJ2-4,TRBD1,NA
CASSLAYSSYEQYF,TGTGCCAGCAGCTTAGCCTACTCCTCCTACGAGCAGTACTTC,TRBV11-2,TRBJ2-7,NA,many
CASGKETQYF,TGTGCCAGCGGAAAAGAGACCCAGTACTTC,TRBV2,TRBJ2-5,NA,many
CASSSRGMNTEAFF,TGTGCCAGCAGTTCCAGGGGTATGAACACTGAAGCTTTCTTT,TRBV6-1,TRBJ1-1,NA,many
CSVVPRTASYEQYF,TGCAGCGTTGTTCCGCGGACAGCCTCCTACGAGCAGTACTTC,TRBV29-1,TRBJ2-7,NA,NA
CASLKNTEAFF,TGTGCCAGCCTAAAGAACACTGAAGCTTTCTTT,TRBV2,TRBJ1-1,NA,many
CASRFGGRRGTDTQYF,TGTGCCAGCAGATTCGGGGGACGGAGAGGTACAGATACGCAGTATTTT,TRBV28,TRBJ2-3,NA,many
CASRETEFRYEQYF,TGTGCCAGCAGGGAGACAGAATTTCGCTACGAGCAGTACTTC,TRBV12-3/TRBV12-4,TRBJ2-7,NA,NA
CASSRQGGTYYGYTF,TGTGCCAGCAGCCGACAGGGAGGGACCTACTATGGCTACACCTTC,TRBV11-1,TRBJ1-2,TRBD1,many
CASSLGTSGFLDTQYF,TGTGCCAGCAGCTTGGGGACTAGCGGGTTTTTGGATACGCAGTATTTT,TRBV5-5,TRBJ2-3,TRBD2,NA
CASSLGVGQPQHF,TGCGCCAGCAGCTTAGGGGTAGGGCAGCCCCAGCATTTT,TRBV5-1,TRBJ1-5,NA,many